The clone carrying this T cell receptor (beta chain) came up once. This was the immunoSEQ v3 assay. TCRdb's copy holds only in-frame clones and misses some; the assay was immunoSEQ multiplex PCR. The repertoire holds tens of thousands of clones, with around four fifths as singletons. Germline values: CDR1 SNHLY, CDR2 FYNNEI. V shed 5 bases and J 2 bases; nucleotides not matched to a gene: 15. CDR3 size: 17 residues. Time point specified: pre-treatment sample, taken before nivolumab and TIL therapy. Stage 4 NSCLC adults joined between late 2017 and January 2020. This sample was taken from a study of TIL therapy for anti-PD-1-resistant metastatic lung cancer. Study-level background: Median tumor PD-L1 proportion score was approximately 5.7%. Tumors carried a median roughly 1.5 non-synonymous mutations per megabase.

This chain links TRBV2 with TRBJ2-7; 7 nucleotides agree with TRBD1. The clonotype was recovered from a person aged 25-85 years with non-small cell lung cancer. The source was blood, collected at baseline. The CDR3 DNA follows: TGTGCCAGCAGTCCGCAACCTGACAGGGTCCTTCCCTACGAGCAGTACTTC. Amino acids: CASSPQPDRVLPYEQYF.